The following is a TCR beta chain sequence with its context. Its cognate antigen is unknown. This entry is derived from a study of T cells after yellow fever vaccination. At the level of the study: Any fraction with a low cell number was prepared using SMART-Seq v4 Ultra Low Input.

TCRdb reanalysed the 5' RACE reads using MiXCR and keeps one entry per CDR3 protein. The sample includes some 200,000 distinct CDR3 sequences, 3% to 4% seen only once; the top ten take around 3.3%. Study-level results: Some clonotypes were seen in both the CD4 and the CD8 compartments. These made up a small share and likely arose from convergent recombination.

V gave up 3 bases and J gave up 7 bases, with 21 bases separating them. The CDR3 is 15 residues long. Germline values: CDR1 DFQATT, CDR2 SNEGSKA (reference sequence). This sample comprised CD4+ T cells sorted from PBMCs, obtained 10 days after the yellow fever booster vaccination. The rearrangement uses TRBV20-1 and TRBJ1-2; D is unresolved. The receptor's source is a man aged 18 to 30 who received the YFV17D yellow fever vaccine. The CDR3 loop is CSASEDAVPGVGYTF. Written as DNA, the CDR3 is TGCAGTGCTAGTGAGGATGCGGTCCCAGGCGTTGGCTACACCTTC.